This T cell receptor (beta chain) stems from a study of cytomegalovirus exposure and HLA in healthy donors. General study results and limits: CMV antigen specificity was confirmed in vitro for three CMV-associated chains. It was reported that TCR beta sequences correctly inferred the HLA-A and HLA-B alleles for most subjects.

V was cut by 5 bases and J by 5 bases, with 12 bases left in between. This CDR3 has 13 amino acids. Germline CDR1 and CDR2: MNHEY and SMNVEV (reference sequence). With 60 Vbeta and 13 Jbeta primers, the PCR was carried out. Using immunoSEQ multiplex PCR, the repertoire was profiled, and TCRdb retains in-frame clones only, with some absent. The table for this sample gives approximately 30,000 clones. As to this clone: Its target is not known.

Sequencing input: PBMCs. The clonotype originates from a woman in her thirties or forties in good health and CMV-seropositive. The genes are TRBV27 and TRBJ1-1, with D possibly matching TRBD1 (5 bases). Here the CDR3 reads CASSPRVRTEAFF. The CDR3 DNA is TGTGCCAGCAGTCCCAGGGTCAGGACTGAAGCTTTCTTT.